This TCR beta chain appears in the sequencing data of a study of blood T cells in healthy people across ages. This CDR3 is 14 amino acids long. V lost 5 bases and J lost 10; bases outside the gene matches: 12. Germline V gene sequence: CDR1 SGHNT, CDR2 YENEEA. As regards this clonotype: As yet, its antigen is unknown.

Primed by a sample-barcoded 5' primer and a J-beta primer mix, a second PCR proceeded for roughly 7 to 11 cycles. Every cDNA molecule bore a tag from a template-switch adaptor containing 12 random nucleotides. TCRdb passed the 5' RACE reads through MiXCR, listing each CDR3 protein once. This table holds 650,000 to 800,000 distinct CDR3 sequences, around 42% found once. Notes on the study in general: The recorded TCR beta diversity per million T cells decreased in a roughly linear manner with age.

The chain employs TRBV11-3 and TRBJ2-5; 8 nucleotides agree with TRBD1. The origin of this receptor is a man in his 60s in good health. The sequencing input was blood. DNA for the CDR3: TGTGCCAGCAGCGGCAAGGGACAGGCTAAGGTCCAGTACTTC. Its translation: CASSGKGQAKVQYF.